A selection of T cell receptor beta chains follows, all from one sample in a study of T cell responses to AZD1222 COVID-19 vaccine. Sequencing was performed with immunoSEQ multiplex PCR; in TCRdb, only in-frame clones are kept and a portion is missing. The sample contains 130,000 to 150,000 clones, approximately 92% of which appear only once. This material consisted of peripheral blood, taken on day 0 of AZD1222 vaccination. The receptors originated from an adult in good health. CDR3s include the opening cysteine and the closing phenylalanine or tryptophan. The order of the fields is V gene, clone size, CDR3 protein. Size tells how often a clone was seen (once, few, many) or the class of an expanded clone, and some rows leave it out.

v_call: TRBV5-4; clone_size: -; cdr3_aa: CASSLAGQFFYEQYF
v_call: TRBV27; clone_size: -; cdr3_aa: CASSLTGGPLFQETQYF
v_call: TRBV19; clone_size: once; cdr3_aa: CASSIQGGDYGYTF
v_call: TRBV7-2; clone_size: -; cdr3_aa: CASSPNGGANVLTF
v_call: TRBV7-2; clone_size: -; cdr3_aa: CASIPWIGSGRGKQFF
v_call: TRBV9; clone_size: -; cdr3_aa: CASSVSPLNTEAFF
v_call: TRBV5-8; clone_size: -; cdr3_aa: CASSIQGRLGSGEQFF
v_call: TRBV10-3; clone_size: -; cdr3_aa: CAISDRGDSNQPQHF
v_call: TRBV14; clone_size: -; cdr3_aa: CASSPLTDRGDGYTF
v_call: TRBV3-1/TRBV3-2; clone_size: -; cdr3_aa: CASSQDGKGYTF
v_call: TRBV6-6; clone_size: -; cdr3_aa: CASSYGEHRDSKAFF
v_call: TRBV9; clone_size: -; cdr3_aa: CASSALASGELFF
v_call: TRBV6-5; clone_size: -; cdr3_aa: CASSQAGRDTEAFF
v_call: TRBV29-1; clone_size: -; cdr3_aa: CSVDSWRQETQYF
v_call: TRBV6-5; clone_size: -; cdr3_aa: CASSYSTTNEKLFF
v_call: TRBV29-1; clone_size: -; cdr3_aa: CSVEMGISGNTIYF
v_call: TRBV5-1; clone_size: once; cdr3_aa: CASSFGWTATTNEKLFF
v_call: TRBV5-6; clone_size: -; cdr3_aa: CASTEGEYGTIYF
v_call: TRBV29-1; clone_size: -; cdr3_aa: CSVGGNLGLAGNYNEQFF
v_call: TRBV11-2; clone_size: -; cdr3_aa: CASSPGTGRGTGELFF
v_call: TRBV7-3; clone_size: -; cdr3_aa: CASSLLAGGSNEQFF